The present T cell receptor (delta chain) was sequenced within a study of gamma-delta T cells after stem cell transplantation. TCRdb re-identified clones in the RT-PCR reads via CATT. The sample includes 2,000 to 3,000 delta-chain clones, around 44% of them seen just once. In germline, CDR1 is GEAIGNYY, CDR2 EKD. The CDR3 is 19 amino acids. As regards this clone: This may stem from a read error, because a much larger clone lies one nucleotide away.

The source of this sequence is a human donor. It is not recorded whose cells these are; they may come from a transplant donor. The source material was gamma-delta T cells. The V and J genes are TRDV2 and TRDJ1; TRDD3 matches 10 bases. The CDR3 nucleotides read TGTGCCTGTGACACCGTGGGTACTGGGGGATCCTCGTACACCGATAACCTCATCTTT. It specifies CACDTVGTGGSSYTDNLIF.